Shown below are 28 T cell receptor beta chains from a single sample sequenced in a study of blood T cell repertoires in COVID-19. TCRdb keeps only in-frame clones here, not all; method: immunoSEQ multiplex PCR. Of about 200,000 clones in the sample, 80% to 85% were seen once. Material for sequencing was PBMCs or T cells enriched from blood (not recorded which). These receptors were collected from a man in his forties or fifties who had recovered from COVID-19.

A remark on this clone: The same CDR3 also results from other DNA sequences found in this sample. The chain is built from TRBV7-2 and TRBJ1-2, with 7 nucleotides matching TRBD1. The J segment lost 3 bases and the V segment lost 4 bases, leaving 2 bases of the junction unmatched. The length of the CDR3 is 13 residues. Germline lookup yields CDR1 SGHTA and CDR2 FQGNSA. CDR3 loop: CASSSTGDYGYTF. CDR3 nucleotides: TGTGCCAGCAGCTCTACAGGGGACTATGGCTACACCTTC.

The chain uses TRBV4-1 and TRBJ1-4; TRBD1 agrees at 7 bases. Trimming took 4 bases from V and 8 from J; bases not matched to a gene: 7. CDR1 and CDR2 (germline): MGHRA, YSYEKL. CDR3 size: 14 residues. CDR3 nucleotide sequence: TGCGCCAGCAGCCTTGACAGGGAGGAAGAAAAACTGTTTTTT. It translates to CASSLDREEEKLFF.

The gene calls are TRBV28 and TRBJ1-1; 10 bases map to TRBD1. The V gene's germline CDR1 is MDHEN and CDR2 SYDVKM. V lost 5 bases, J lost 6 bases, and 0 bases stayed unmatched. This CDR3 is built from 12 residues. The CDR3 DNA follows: TGTGCCAGCAGTGGACAGGGGGCTGAAGCTTTCTTT. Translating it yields CASSGQGAEAFF. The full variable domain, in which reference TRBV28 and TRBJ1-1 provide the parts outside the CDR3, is DVKVTQSSRYLVKRTGEKVFLECVQDMDHENMFWYRQDPGLGLRLIYFSYDVKMKEKGDIPEGYSVSREKKERFSLILESASTNQTSMYLCASSGQGAEAFFGQGTRLTVV.

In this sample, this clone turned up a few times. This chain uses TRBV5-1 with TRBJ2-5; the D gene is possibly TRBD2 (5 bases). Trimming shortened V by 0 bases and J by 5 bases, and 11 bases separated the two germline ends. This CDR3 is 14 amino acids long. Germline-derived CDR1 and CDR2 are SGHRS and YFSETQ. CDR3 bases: TGCGCCAGCAGCTTGGCCGGGGTTGGGGAGACCCAGTACTTC. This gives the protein CASSLAGVGETQYF. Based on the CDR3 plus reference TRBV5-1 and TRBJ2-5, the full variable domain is KAGVTQTPRYLIKTRGQQVTLSCSPISGHRSVSWYQQTPGQGLQFLFEYFSETQRNKGNFPGRFSGRQFSNSRSEMNVSTLELGDSALYLCASSLAGVGETQYFGPGTRLLVL.

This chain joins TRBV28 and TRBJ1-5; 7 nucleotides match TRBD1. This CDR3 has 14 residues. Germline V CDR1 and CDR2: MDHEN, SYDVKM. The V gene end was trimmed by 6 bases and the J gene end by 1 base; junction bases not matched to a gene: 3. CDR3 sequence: CASSGTVSNQPQHF. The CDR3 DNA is TGTGCCAGCAGCGGGACAGTCAGCAATCAGCCCCAGCATTTT.

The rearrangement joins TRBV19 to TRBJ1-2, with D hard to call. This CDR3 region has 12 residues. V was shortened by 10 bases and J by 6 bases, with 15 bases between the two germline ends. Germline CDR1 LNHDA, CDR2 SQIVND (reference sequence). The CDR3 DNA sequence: TGTGCCACCCAGAATCCCTCTCATGGCTACACCTTC. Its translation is CATQNPSHGYTF.

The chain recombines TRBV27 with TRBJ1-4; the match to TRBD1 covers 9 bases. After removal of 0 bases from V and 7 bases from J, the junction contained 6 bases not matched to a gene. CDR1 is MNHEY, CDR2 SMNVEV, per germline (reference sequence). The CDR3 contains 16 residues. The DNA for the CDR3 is TGTGCCAGCAGTTTATCCATCCTGGACAGGGGTGAAAAACTGTTTTTT. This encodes CASSLSILDRGEKLFF. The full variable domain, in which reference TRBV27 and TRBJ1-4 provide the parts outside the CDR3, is EAQVTQNPRYLITVTGKKLTVTCSQNMNHEYMSWYRQDPGLGLRQIYYSMNVEVTDKGDVPEGYKVSRKEKRNFPLILESPSPNQTSLYFCASSLSILDRGEKLFFGSGTQLSVL.

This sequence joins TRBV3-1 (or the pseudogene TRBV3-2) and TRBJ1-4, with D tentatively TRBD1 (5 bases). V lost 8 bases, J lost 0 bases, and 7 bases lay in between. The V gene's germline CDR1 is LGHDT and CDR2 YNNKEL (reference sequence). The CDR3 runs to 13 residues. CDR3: CASRTTTNEKLFF. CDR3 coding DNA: TGTGCCAGCCGGACAACAACTAATGAAAAACTGTTTTTT.

CDR3 nucleotides: TGTGCCAGCAGCAGCGGGAGGTCCGATGAGCAGTTCTTC. Translated, it gives CASSSGRSDEQFF. The genes are TRBV12-3 or TRBV12-4 and TRBJ2-1; 9 bases match TRBD2. CDR3 size: 13 residues. V lost 6 bases and J lost 8; bases outside the gene matches: 5.

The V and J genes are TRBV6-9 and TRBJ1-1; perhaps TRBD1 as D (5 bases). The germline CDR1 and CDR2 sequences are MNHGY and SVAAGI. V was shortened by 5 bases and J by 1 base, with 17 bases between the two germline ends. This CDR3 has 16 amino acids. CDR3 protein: CASSTWGLGQNTEAFF. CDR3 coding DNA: TGTGCCAGCAGTACATGGGGCTTGGGGCAGAACACTGAAGCTTTCTTT.

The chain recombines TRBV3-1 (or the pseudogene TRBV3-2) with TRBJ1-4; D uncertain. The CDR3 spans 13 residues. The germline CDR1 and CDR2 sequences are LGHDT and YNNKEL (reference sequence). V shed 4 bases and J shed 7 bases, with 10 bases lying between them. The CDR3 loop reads CASSPTRGEKLFF. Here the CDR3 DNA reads TGTGCCAGCAGCCCGACCCGGGGTGAAAAACTGTTTTTT.

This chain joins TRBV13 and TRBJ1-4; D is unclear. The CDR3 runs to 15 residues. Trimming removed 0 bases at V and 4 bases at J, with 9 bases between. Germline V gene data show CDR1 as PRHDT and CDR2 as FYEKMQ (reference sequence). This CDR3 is CASSLGAGLNEKLFF. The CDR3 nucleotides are TGTGCCAGCAGCTTAGGAGCCGGACTTAATGAAAAACTGTTTTTT.

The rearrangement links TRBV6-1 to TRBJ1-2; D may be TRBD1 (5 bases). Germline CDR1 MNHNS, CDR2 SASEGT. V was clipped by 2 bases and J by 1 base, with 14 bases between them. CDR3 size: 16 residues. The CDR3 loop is CASSERQTLHNYGYTF. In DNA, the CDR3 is TGTGCCAGCAGTGAAAGACAGACTCTACATAACTATGGCTACACCTTC.

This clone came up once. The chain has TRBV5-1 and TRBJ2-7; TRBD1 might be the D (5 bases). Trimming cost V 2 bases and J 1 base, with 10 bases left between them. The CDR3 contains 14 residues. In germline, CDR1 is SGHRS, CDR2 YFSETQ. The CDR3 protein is CASSFDSTSYEQYF. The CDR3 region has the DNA TGCGCCAGCAGCTTCGACAGTACTTCCTACGAGCAGTACTTC.

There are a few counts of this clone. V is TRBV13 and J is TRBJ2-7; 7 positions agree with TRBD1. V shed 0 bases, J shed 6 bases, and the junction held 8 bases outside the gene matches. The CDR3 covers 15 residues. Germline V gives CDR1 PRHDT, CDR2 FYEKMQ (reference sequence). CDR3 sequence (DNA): TGTGCCAGCAGCTTAGGGCAGGGGGTGGATCTCGAGCAGTACTTC. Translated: CASSLGQGVDLEQYF.

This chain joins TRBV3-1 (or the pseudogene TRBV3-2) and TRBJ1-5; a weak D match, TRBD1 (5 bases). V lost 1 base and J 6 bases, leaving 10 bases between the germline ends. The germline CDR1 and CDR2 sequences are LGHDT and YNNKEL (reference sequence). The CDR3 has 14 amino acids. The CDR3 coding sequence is TGTGCCAGCAGCCAAGGGGGCCTGGGTCAGCCCCAGCATTTT. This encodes CASSQGGLGQPQHF.

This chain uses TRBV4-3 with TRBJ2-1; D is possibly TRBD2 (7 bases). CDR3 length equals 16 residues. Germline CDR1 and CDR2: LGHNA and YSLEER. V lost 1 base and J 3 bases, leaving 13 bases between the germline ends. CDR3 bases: TGCGCCAGCAGCCAAGTGGGGGGGGACAACTACAATGAGCAGTTCTTC. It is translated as CASSQVGGDNYNEQFF.

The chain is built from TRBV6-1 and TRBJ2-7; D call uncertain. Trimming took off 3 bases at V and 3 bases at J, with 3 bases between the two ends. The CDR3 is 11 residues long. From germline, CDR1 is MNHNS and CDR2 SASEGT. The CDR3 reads CASSDIYEQYF. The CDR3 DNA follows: TGTGCCAGCAGTGACATCTACGAGCAGTACTTC.

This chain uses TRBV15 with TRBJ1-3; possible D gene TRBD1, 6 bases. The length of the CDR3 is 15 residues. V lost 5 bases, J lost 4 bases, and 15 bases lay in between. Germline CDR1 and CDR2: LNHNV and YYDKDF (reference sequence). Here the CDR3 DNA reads TGTGCCACCAGCCCCAGGGGTTCGGGCGGAAACACCATATATTTT. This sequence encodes CATSPRGSGGNTIYF.

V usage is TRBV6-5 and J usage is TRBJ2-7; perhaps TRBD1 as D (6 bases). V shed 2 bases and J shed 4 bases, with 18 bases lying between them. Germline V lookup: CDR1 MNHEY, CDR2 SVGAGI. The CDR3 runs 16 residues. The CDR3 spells CASSYLGSGAKYEQYF. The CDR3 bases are TGTGCCAGCAGTTACCTGGGGTCAGGGGCTAAGTACGAGCAGTACTTC.

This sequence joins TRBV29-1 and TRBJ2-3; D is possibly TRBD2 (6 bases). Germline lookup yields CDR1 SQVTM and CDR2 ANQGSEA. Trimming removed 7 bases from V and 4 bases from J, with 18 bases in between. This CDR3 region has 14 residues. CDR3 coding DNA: TGCAGCGCCGTAAGAGCGGGTCAGGCAGATACGCAGTATTTT. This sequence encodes CSAVRAGQADTQYF.

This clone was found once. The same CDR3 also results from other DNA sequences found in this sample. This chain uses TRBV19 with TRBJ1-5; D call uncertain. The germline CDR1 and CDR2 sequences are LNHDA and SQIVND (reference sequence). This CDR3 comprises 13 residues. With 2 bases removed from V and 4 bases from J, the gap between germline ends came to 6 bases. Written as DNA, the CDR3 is TGTGCCAGTAGTATATCGGGGAATCAGCCCCAGCATTTT. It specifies CASSISGNQPQHF.

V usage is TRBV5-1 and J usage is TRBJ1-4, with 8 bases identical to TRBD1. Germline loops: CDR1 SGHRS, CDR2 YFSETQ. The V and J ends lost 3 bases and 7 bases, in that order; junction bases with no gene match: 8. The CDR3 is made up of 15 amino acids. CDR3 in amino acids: CASSWMTGEFEKLFF. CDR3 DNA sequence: TGCGCCAGCAGCTGGATGACAGGGGAGTTTGAAAAACTGTTTTTT.

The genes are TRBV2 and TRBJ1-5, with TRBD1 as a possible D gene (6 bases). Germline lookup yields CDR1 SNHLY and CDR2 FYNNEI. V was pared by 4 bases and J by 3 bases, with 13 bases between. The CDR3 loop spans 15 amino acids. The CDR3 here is CASSAGGAYNQPQHF. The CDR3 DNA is TGTGCCAGCAGTGCCGGGGGGGCTTACAATCAGCCCCAGCATTTT.

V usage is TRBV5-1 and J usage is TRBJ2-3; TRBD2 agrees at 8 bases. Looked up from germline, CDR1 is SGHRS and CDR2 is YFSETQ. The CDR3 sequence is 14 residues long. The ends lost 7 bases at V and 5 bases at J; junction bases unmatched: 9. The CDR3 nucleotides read TGCGCCAGCGGTAGGACTAGCACCAGAGATACGCAGTATTTT. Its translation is CASGRTSTRDTQYF.

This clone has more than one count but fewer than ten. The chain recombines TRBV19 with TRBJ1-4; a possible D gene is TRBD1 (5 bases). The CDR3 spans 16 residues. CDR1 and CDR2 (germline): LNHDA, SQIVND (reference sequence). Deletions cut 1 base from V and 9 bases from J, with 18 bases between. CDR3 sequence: CASSIGDRQPEKKLFF. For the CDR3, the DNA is TGTGCCAGTAGTATAGGCGACAGACAACCCGAGAAAAAACTGTTTTTT.

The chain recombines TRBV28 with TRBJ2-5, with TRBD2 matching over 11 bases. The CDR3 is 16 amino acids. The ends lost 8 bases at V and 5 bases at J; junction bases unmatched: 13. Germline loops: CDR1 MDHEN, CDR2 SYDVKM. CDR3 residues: CASETSGGARGETQYF. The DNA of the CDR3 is TGTGCCAGCGAAACTAGCGGGGGAGCGCGGGGGGAGACCCAGTACTTC.

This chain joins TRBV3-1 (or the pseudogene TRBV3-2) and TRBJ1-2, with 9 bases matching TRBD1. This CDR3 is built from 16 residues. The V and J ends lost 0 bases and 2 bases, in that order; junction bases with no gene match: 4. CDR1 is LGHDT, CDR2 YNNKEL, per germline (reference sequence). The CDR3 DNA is TGTGCCAGCAGCCAAGAATTCGGGACAGGGAACTATGGCTACACCTTC. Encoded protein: CASSQEFGTGNYGYTF.